Listed below are T cell receptor beta chains from one sample, sequenced in a study of T-cell memory formation after mild COVID-19. TCRdb ran MiXCR on the 5' RACE reads and lists one entry per CDR3 protein. Here the sample spans 180,000 or so distinct CDR3 sequences, 16% being singletons. The specimen sequenced was PBMCs or a T cell subset sorted from them (not recorded which). The receptors shown here come from an adult woman who had mild COVID-19 (a few samples of this study predate the infection). Cell type and time point are not known. Each CDR3 is given with its conserved first and last residue. The order of the fields is D gene, V gene, clone size, J gene, CDR3 DNA, CDR3 protein. D genes are given only for firm matches. The listing skips clone size in some rows; elsewhere it reads once, few, many or a size class.

TRBD1	TRBV20-1	few	TRBJ2-6	TGCAGTCCTGAAACGGACAGGGGGCAACGTGGGGCCAACGTCCTGACTTTC	CSPETDRGQRGANVLTF
NA	TRBV7-9	NA	TRBJ2-1	TGTGCCAGCATGGTGGCAGGGATGAATGAGCAGTTCTTC	CASMVAGMNEQFF
NA	TRBV27	few	TRBJ1-1	TGTGCCAGCAGTTTCTTACAGGGAGGCACTGAAGCTTTCTTT	CASSFLQGGTEAFF
NA	TRBV5-4	NA	TRBJ2-3	TGTGCCAGCAGCTTGGACTTTACGCAGTATTTT	CASSLDFTQYF
TRBD2	TRBV2	NA	TRBJ2-7	TGTGCCAGCAGGAACAGGGGACTAGCGGGGACAAACTCCTACGAGCAGTACTTC	CASRNRGLAGTNSYEQYF
NA	TRBV15	NA	TRBJ2-1	TGTGCCACCAGCAGAACACAGGGAACGGGGCACAATGAGCAGTTCTTC	CATSRTQGTGHNEQFF
NA	TRBV7-6	few	TRBJ2-3	TGTGCCAGCAGCCCCGGGACTTACACAGATACGCAGTATTTT	CASSPGTYTDTQYF
NA	TRBV29-1	NA	TRBJ2-3	TGCAGCGCAATCAAAGGGGACCTAAATACGCAGTATTTT	CSAIKGDLNTQYF
NA	TRBV24-1	NA	TRBJ2-3	TGTGCCACCAGTGGTCAGACTGACTACACAGATACGCAGTATTTT	CATSGQTDYTDTQYF
NA	TRBV5-1	NA	TRBJ1-1	TGCGCCAGCAGCCAACAGGGTGGGTCTGAAGCTTTCTTT	CASSQQGGSEAFF
TRBD1	TRBV7-9	NA	TRBJ1-4	TGTGCCAGCAGCCTAGTCTCCGGGACAGGGAATGAAAAACTGTTTTTT	CASSLVSGTGNEKLFF
TRBD2	TRBV14	few	TRBJ2-1	TGTGCCAGCAGCCGGGGACTAGCGGGACCTACCAATGAGCAGTTCTTC	CASSRGLAGPTNEQFF
TRBD1	TRBV5-1	NA	TRBJ2-5	TGCGCCAGCAGACATACGCTTTCCGGGACAGAAGAGACCCAGTACTTC	CASRHTLSGTEETQYF
TRBD1	TRBV12-3/TRBV12-4	few	TRBJ2-2	TGTGCCAGCAGTTTCGTGACAGGGGCCGGGGAGCTGTTTTTT	CASSFVTGAGELFF
NA	TRBV5-1	many	TRBJ2-3	TGCGCCAGCAGCTTGTTGATCGCAGATACGCAGTATTTT	CASSLLIADTQYF
TRBD1	TRBV12-3/TRBV12-4	NA	TRBJ1-6	TGTGCCAGCAGCCTAGACAGGGGAAATAATTCACCCCTCCACTTT	CASSLDRGNNSPLHF